Listed below are T cell receptor beta chains from one sample, sequenced in a study of beta chain features in type 1 diabetes. Data came from immunoSEQ multiplex PCR; TCRdb stores just in-frame clones and leaves some out. The table lists 150,000 or so clones, roughly 9.1% of them singletons. The sample was central memory CD4+ T cells from blood. The receptors shown here come from a woman aged 18-30 years in good health. Each CDR3 is given with its conserved first and last residue. The order of the fields is clone size, CDR3 length, D gene, V gene, J gene, CDR3 protein, CDR3 DNA. The D gene is left open where the match is weak. Size values are once, few and many counts, or a class for expanded clones, and some rows have none.

.	14	TRBD1	TRBV25-1	TRBJ1-4	CASSKPGQNEKLFF	TGTGCCAGCAGTAAACCGGGACAGAATGAAAAACTGTTTTTT
.	13	.	TRBV19	TRBJ1-5	CASTDTSNQPQHF	TGTGCCAGTACCGACACTTCCAATCAGCCCCAGCATTTT
.	17	TRBD2	TRBV4-2	TRBJ2-1	CASSQDIVAGRNNEQFF	TGTGCCAGCAGCCAAGATATTGTAGCGGGGAGGAACAATGAGCAGTTCTTC
.	13	.	TRBV28	TRBJ2-2	CASSRRGTGELFF	TGTGCCAGCAGCCGGCGGGGCACCGGGGAGCTGTTTTTT
few	14	.	TRBV5-1	TRBJ1-4	CASSLGQPREKLFF	TGCGCCAGCAGCTTGGGACAGCCAAGAGAAAAACTGTTTTTT
few	13	.	TRBV27	TRBJ1-5	CASRDRGNQPQHF	TGTGCCAGCAGGGACAGAGGCAATCAGCCCCAGCATTTT
.	14	TRBD1	TRBV25-1	TRBJ1-4	CASSEYNAQGELFF	TGTGCCAGCAGTGAATATAATGCACAGGGGGAACTGTTTTTT
.	18	TRBD2	TRBV11-2	TRBJ2-1	CASSFTGGGGRASNEQFF	TGTGCCAGCAGCTTCACCGGCGGAGGCGGGAGGGCCTCGAATGAGCAGTTCTTC
few	13	.	TRBV5-6	TRBJ2-7	CASSLDRVGEQYF	TGTGCCAGCAGCTTGGACAGGGTTGGCGAGCAGTACTTC
few	15	TRBD2	TRBV30	TRBJ2-3	CAWRSLAVSTDTQYF	TGTGCCTGGAGAAGTCTAGCGGTTAGCACAGATACGCAGTATTTT
.	14	.	TRBV5-1	TRBJ1-2	CASSLTDSNYGYTF	TGCGCCAGCAGCTTAACAGATTCTAACTATGGCTACACCTTC
.	16	.	TRBV7-6	TRBJ2-5	CASSLYGGSSQETQYF	TGTGCCAGCAGCTTATATGGCGGCAGCTCCCAAGAGACCCAGTACTTC
few	15	.	TRBV15	TRBJ1-6	CATSRDSHSGSPLHF	TGTGCCACCAGCAGAGATAGCCATTCTGGTTCACCCCTCCACTTT
.	14	TRBD1	TRBV25-1	TRBJ1-2	CASSARGLNYGYTF	TGTGCCAGCAGTGCGAGGGGGCTGAACTATGGCTACACCTTC
few	15	.	TRBV5-4	TRBJ2-3	CASSYRDTSTDTQYF	TGTGCCAGCAGCTACCGGGATACTAGCACAGATACGCAGTATTTT
.	14	TRBD1	TRBV5-4	TRBJ2-7	CASSRDRSSYEQYF	TGTGCCAGCAGCCGGGACAGGAGCTCCTACGAGCAGTACTTC
few	16	TRBD1	TRBV29-1	TRBJ2-5	CSVSGAAGGLLETQYF	TGCAGCGTTTCAGGGGCAGCAGGGGGCCTTTTAGAGACCCAGTACTTC
.	14	.	TRBV7-7	TRBJ2-2	CASSQSRDTGELFF	TGTGCTAGCAGTCAATCGAGAGACACCGGGGAGCTGTTTTTT
many	16	TRBD1	TRBV4-3	TRBJ2-1	CASSQESGGSYNEQFF	TGCGCCAGCAGCCAAGAATCAGGGGGTTCCTACAATGAGCAGTTCTTC
many	14	TRBD1	TRBV2	TRBJ1-4	CASSGQGPNEKLFF	TGTGCCAGCAGCGGACAGGGACCGAATGAAAAACTGTTTTTT
many	14	.	TRBV19	TRBJ2-1	CASSIDSSYNEQFF	TGTGCCAGTAGTATAGACAGCTCCTACAATGAGCAGTTCTTC
.	15	TRBD1	TRBV6-5	TRBJ2-7	CASSRSRDSSYEQYF	TGTGCCAGCAGTCGCTCCCGGGACAGTTCCTACGAGCAGTACTTC
few	13	TRBD1	TRBV2	TRBJ2-7	CASKRDRDYEQYF	TGTGCCAGCAAACGGGACAGAGACTACGAGCAGTACTTC
.	18	TRBD2	TRBV7-6	TRBJ2-3	CASSPRHSAGGYTDTQYF	TGTGCCAGCAGCCCACGGCATTCGGCGGGAGGCTACACAGATACGCAGTATTTT
.	11	.	TRBV19	TRBJ2-3	CASTPGDTQYF	TGTGCCAGTACCCCCGGAGATACGCAGTATTTT
.	14	.	TRBV18	TRBJ1-1	CASSPATGTPEAFF	TGTGCCAGCTCACCGGCGACAGGTACCCCTGAAGCTTTCTTT
few	16	TRBD2	TRBV7-2	TRBJ2-2	CASSLDQRGGTGELFF	TGTGCCAGCAGCTTAGACCAGCGGGGGGGCACCGGGGAGCTGTTTTTT
.	13	.	TRBV6-1	TRBJ2-4	CASNREGENIQYF	TGTGCCAGCAACAGGGAGGGGGAGAACATTCAGTACTTC
.	12	.	TRBV5-1	TRBJ2-5	CASSFSEETQYF	TGCGCCAGCAGCTTCTCTGAAGAGACCCAGTACTTC
few	13	TRBD1	TRBV29-1	TRBJ1-4	CSASGQGSEKLFF	TGCAGCGCCTCGGGACAGGGGTCTGAAAAACTGTTTTTT
few	14	.	TRBV6-5	TRBJ2-3	CASSYNMGADTQYF	TGTGCCAGCAGTTACAATATGGGCGCAGATACGCAGTATTTT
few	13	.	TRBV7-9	TRBJ2-2	CASSLKGEGELFF	TGTGCCAGCAGCTTGAAGGGGGAAGGGGAGCTGTTTTTT
.	13	.	TRBV5-1	TRBJ1-2	CASTPSANYGYTF	TGCGCCAGCACTCCCAGCGCTAACTATGGCTACACCTTC
few	17	TRBD1	TRBV9	TRBJ2-5	CASSPSQSRQGRETQYF	TGTGCCAGCAGCCCCAGCCAGTCCCGACAGGGCAGAGAGACCCAGTACTTC
many	13	TRBD1	TRBV18	TRBJ1-2	CASSPGQLYGYTF	TGTGCCAGCTCACCGGGACAGCTCTATGGCTACACCTTC
.	10	.	TRBV30	TRBJ2-1	CASGMNEQFF	TGTGCCTCGGGGATGAATGAGCAGTTCTTC
few	15	.	TRBV7-2	TRBJ2-5	CASSLGGSYQETQYF	TGTGCCAGCAGCTTAGGCGGGTCATATCAAGAGACCCAGTACTTC
many	13	.	TRBV7-9	TRBJ1-1	CASSLASGTEAFF	TGTGCCAGCAGCTTAGCTTCGGGGACTGAAGCTTTCTTT
.	15	TRBD1	TRBV27	TRBJ1-2	CASRTRIGGTYGYTF	TGTGCCAGCCGGACACGCATAGGGGGCACCTATGGCTACACCTTC
.	16	.	TRBV9	TRBJ2-1	CASSSMRAGGWDEQFF	TGTGCCAGCAGCTCAATGCGGGCGGGCGGCTGGGATGAGCAGTTCTTC
few	14	TRBD1	TRBV25-1	TRBJ1-1	CASSDRTGRTEAFF	TGTGCCAGCAGTGACAGGACAGGGAGGACTGAAGCTTTCTTT
few	15	TRBD2	TRBV7-2	TRBJ2-7	CASRQDPAGGGEQYF	TGTGCCAGCAGACAAGACCCAGCGGGAGGGGGGGAGCAGTACTTC
few	18	TRBD2	TRBV7-2	TRBJ2-1	CASSLARLATSSYNEQFF	TGTGCCAGCAGCTTAGCCCGACTAGCTACTAGCTCCTACAATGAGCAGTTCTTC
.	19	.	TRBV11-2	TRBJ2-1	CASSRGILGQLSSYNEQFF	TGTGCCAGCAGCAGGGGGATCCTGGGACAACTTAGCTCCTACAATGAGCAGTTCTTC
many	15	TRBD1	TRBV6-1	TRBJ2-1	CASSEPGQGRNEQFF	TGTGCCAGCAGTGAACCGGGACAGGGACGGAATGAGCAGTTCTTC
once	15	.	TRBV7-2	TRBJ2-5	CASSLRAGLGETQYF	TGTGCCAGCAGCTTAAGGGCGGGACTCGGGGAGACCCAGTACTTC
few	15	.	TRBV6-5	TRBJ1-3	CASGGHPASGNTIYF	TGTGCCAGCGGGGGACATCCCGCCTCTGGAAACACCATATATTTT
few	14	.	TRBV19	TRBJ1-1	CASSTVQGYTEAFF	TGTGCCAGTAGTACGGTACAGGGCTACACTGAAGCTTTCTTT
.	11	.	TRBV20-1	TRBJ1-2	CSVNREGGYTF	TGCAGTGTCAACAGGGAAGGTGGCTACACCTTC
.	17	TRBD2	TRBV30	TRBJ2-2	CAWNRVAGGGLTGELFF	TGTGCCTGGAATCGGGTAGCGGGAGGAGGTCTCACCGGGGAGCTGTTTTTT
.	15	.	TRBV5-1	TRBJ1-2	CASSLGLGTNYGYTF	TGCGCCAGCAGCTTGGGACTTGGGACAAACTATGGCTACACCTTC